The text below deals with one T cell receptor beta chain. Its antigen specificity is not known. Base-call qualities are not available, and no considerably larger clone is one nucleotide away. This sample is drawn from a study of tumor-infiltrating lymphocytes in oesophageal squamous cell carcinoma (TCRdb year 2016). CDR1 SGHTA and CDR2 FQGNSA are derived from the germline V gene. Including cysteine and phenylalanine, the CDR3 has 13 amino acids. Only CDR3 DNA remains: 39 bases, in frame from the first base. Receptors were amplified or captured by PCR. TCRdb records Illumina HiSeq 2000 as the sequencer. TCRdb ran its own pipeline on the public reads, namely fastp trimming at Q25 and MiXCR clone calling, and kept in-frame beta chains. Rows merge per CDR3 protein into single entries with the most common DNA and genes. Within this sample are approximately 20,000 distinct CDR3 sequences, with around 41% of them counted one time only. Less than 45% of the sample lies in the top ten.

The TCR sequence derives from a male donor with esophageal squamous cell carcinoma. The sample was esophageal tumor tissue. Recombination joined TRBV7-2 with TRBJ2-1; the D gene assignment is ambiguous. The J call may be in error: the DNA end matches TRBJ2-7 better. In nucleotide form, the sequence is TGTGCCAGCAGCTTAGCGGCCGCCTACGAGCAGTACTTC. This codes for CASSLAAAYEQYF.